The TCR beta chain under discussion was sequenced for a study of CD8+ T cells in alopecia areata. General study findings and limits: Lesional scalp, especially alopecia totalis/universalis, showed higher clonality than normal scalp.

V was pared by 4 bases and J by 3 bases, with 12 bases between. The CDR3 sequence is 14 residues long. The germline CDR1 and CDR2 sequences are SQVTM and ANQGSEA. About this clone: The antigen remains unidentified.

Sorting separated CD4+ and CD8+ T cells out of PBMCs. cDNA reverse transcribed from extracted RNA served as the sequencing template. Libraries were prepared by immunoSEQ multiplex PCR; TCRdb keeps only in-frame clonotypes and omits some of them. Of around 160,000 clones in the sample, 87% are singletons; the top ten hold about 16%. This TCR came from a human donor with alopecia areata. Sequenced material: CD8+ T cells sorted from blood, taken at week 0. The J gene is TRBJ1-4, the V gene TRBV29-1; D is perhaps TRBD1 (5 bases). The CDR3 protein is CSVVDIAANEKLFF. Here the CDR3 DNA reads TGCAGCGTTGTGGACATAGCCGCTAATGAAAAACTGTTTTTT.